This T cell receptor (beta chain) stems from a study of shared clonotypes between healthy human individuals. The CDR3 covers 16 residues. V was clipped by 2 bases and J by 6 bases, with 17 bases between them. CDR1 is MDHEN, CDR2 SYDVKM, per germline. This table comes from immunoSEQ multiplex PCR, and its TCRdb copy is limited to in-frame clones, with some not included. This repertoire shows around 550,000 clones, 96% found once; its top ten account for 0.06%. The receptor's source is a woman in her twenties or thirties in good health. The sequencing input was naive CD4+ T cells sorted from blood. Subset meaning: CD45RA+ positively selected. V and J are TRBV28 and TRBJ1-5, with a tentative D call TRBD1 (6 bases). This chain's CDR3 is CASSLRGFGKSQPQHF. Here the CDR3 DNA reads TGTGCCAGCAGTTTAAGGGGGTTTGGGAAATCTCAGCCCCAGCATTTT.